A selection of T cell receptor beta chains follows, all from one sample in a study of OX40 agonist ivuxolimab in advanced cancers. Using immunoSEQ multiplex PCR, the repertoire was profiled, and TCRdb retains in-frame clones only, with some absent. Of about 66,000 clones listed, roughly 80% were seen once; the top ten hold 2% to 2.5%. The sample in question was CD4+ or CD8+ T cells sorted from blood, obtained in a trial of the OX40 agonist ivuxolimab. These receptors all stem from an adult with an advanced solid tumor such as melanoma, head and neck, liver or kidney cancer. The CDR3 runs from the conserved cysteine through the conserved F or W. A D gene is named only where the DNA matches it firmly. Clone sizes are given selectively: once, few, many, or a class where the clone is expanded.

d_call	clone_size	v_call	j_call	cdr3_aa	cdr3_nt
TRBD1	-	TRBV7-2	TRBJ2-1	CATPGQGLNEQFF	TGTGCAACACCGGGACAGGGTCTCAATGAGCAGTTCTTC
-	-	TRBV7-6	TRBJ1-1	CASSLAPKGGTEAFF	TGTGCCAGCAGCTTAGCCCCGAAGGGAGGGACTGAAGCTTTCTTT
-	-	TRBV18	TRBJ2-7	CASSPGSYEQYF	TGTGCCAGCTCACCAGGGTCCTACGAGCAGTACTTC
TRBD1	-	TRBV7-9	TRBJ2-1	CASSFDRTGGDEQFF	TGTGCCAGCAGCTTTGATCGGACAGGGGGCGATGAGCAGTTCTTC
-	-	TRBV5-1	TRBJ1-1	CASSLAAGSEAFF	TGCGCCAGCAGCTTGGCCGCAGGGTCTGAAGCTTTCTTT
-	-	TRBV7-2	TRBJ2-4	CASSPFGGAKNIQYF	TGTGCCAGCAGCCCGTTCGGAGGAGCCAAAAACATTCAGTACTTC
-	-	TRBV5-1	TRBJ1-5	CASSMTGGGQPQHF	TGCGCCAGCAGCATGACCGGGGGAGGTCAGCCCCAGCATTTT
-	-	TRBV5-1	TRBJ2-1	CASSSALAFGSYNEQFF	TGCGCCAGCAGCTCCGCCCTGGCGTTCGGCTCCTACAATGAGCAGTTCTTC
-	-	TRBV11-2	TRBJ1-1	CASSLVVVNTEAFF	TGTGCCAGCAGCTTAGTGGTCGTGAACACTGAAGCTTTCTTT
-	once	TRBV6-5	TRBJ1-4	CASRIDRGGGEKLFF	TGTGCCAGCAGGATTGATAGGGGGGGAGGTGAAAAACTGTTTTTT
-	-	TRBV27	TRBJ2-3	CASSLIGPDTQYF	TGTGCCAGCAGTTTAATAGGGCCAGATACGCAGTATTTT
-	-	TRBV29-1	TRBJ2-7	CSVVSYEQYF	TGCAGCGTTGTCTCCTACGAGCAGTACTTC
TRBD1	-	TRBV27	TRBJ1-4	CASSRRGLVEKLFF	TGTGCCAGCAGCCGCAGGGGGCTAGTTGAAAAACTGTTTTTT
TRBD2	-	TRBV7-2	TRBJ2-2	CATYPPASGHTNTGELFF	TGTGCCACCTATCCCCCCGCTAGCGGTCACACGAACACCGGGGAGCTGTTTTTT
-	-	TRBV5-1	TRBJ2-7	CASSLVQGPYEQYF	TGCGCCAGCAGCTTGGTACAGGGACCCTACGAGCAGTACTTC
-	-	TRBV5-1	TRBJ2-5	CASSLGGDQETQYF	TGCGCCAGCAGCTTGGGAGGGGACCAAGAGACCCAGTACTTC
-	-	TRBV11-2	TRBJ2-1	CASSSLGLYNEQFF	TGTGCCAGCAGCTCCCTGGGACTTTACAATGAGCAGTTCTTC
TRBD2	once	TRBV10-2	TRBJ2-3	CASSEDGRFRADTQYF	TGCGCCAGCAGTGAGGACGGGAGGTTTAGGGCAGATACGCAGTATTTT
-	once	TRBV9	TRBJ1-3	CASSVAPGSSGNTIYF	TGTGCCAGCAGCGTAGCTCCGGGCAGCTCTGGAAACACCATATATTTT
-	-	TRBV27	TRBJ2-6	CASSLYTGTGANVLTF	TGTGCCAGCAGTTTATATACCGGGACAGGGGCCAACGTCCTGACTTTC
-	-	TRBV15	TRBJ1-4	CATSARQGSDRRLFF	TGTGCCACCAGCGCCCGACAAGGTAGCGACAGGAGGCTGTTTTTT
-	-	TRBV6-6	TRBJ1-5	CASSFPRRGQPQHF	TGTGCCAGCAGTTTTCCCAGGAGAGGCCAGCCCCAGCATTTT
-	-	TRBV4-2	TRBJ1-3	CASSRTAVSGNTIYF	TGTGCCAGCAGCCGAACAGCCGTCTCTGGAAACACCATATATTTT
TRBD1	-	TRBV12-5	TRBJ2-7	CASGLVDRSSSYEQYF	TGTGCTAGTGGTTTGGTGGACAGGTCGAGCTCCTACGAGCAGTACTTC
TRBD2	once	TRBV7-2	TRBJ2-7	CASSQGTSGMKYF	TGTGCCAGCAGCCAGGGGACTAGCGGGATGAAGTACTTC
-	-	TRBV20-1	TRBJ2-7	CSATQGEQYF	TGCAGTGCGACGCAGGGGGAGCAGTACTTC
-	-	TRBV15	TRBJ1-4	CATSRDQGPDEKLFF	TGTGCCACCAGCAGAGATCAGGGTCCGGATGAAAAACTGTTTTTT
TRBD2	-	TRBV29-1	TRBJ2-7	CSVERTGGSYNEQYF	TGCAGCGTTGAACGGACTGGCGGGAGTTACAACGAGCAGTACTTC
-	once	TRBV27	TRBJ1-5	CASSTEAQPQHF	TGTGCCAGCAGCACGGAGGCTCAGCCCCAGCATTTT
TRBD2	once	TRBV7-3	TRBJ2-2	CASSEGAGVNTGELFF	TGTGCCAGCAGCGAGGGAGCGGGAGTGAACACCGGGGAGCTGTTTTTT
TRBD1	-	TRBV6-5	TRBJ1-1	CASSYTSGTDGVF	TGTGCCAGCAGTTATACCTCTGGGACAGACGGCGTCTTT
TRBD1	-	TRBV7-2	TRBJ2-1	CASSSGQGKPYNEQFF	TGTGCCAGCAGCTCGGGACAGGGCAAGCCCTACAATGAGCAGTTCTTC
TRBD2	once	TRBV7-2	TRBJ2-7	CASSPGVSGRVYEQYF	TGTGCCAGCAGCCCGGGGGTTAGCGGGAGGGTCTACGAGCAGTACTTC
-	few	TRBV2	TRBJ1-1	CASSRQGDTEAFF	TGTGCCAGCAGTCGACAAGGCGACACTGAAGCTTTCTTT
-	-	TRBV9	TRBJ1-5	CASSAEIRDGPQHF	TGTGCCAGCAGCGCAGAAATCAGGGACGGGCCCCAGCATTTT
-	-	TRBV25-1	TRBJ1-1	CASSATPGGLNTEAFF	TGTGCCAGCAGTGCAACGCCCGGCGGGCTGAACACTGAAGCTTTCTTT
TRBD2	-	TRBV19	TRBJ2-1	CASSIGAGGSYNEQFF	TGTGCCAGTAGTATAGGGGCGGGAGGATCCTACAATGAGCAGTTCTTC